This T cell receptor (beta chain) was obtained from a study of blood T cell repertoires in COVID-19. The overall study: Samples representing acute and convalescent COVID-19 were sourced from the United States, Italy and Spain. Nucleic acid was either cDNA or gDNA, and it came from T cells, B-cell-depleted T cells, or PBMCs.

The CDR3 consists of 14 residues. CDR1 and CDR2 from the germline V gene are SGHTA and FQGNSA. The V and J ends lost 1 base and 7 bases, in that order; junction bases with no gene match: 4. Under the authors' procedure: Nucleated cell counts were estimated from reference gene primer amplification. Here immunoSEQ multiplex PCR was the method, and the copy in TCRdb shows in-frame clones only, minus some. V, J and clone size were drawn from that table, and D and trimming were deduced from the DNA. The data show 200,000 or so clones, with approximately 90% seen just once and 2.1% held by the top ten. The sequence was collected from a man in his 70s with active or convalescent COVID-19. The sample was peripheral blood. The V gene is TRBV7-2, the J gene TRBJ2-1, with 7 bases aligning to TRBD2. CDR3 in DNA: TGTGCCAGCAGCTTAGTTACGGGGGGTAATGAGCAGTTCTTC. Translating gives CASSLVTGGNEQFF.